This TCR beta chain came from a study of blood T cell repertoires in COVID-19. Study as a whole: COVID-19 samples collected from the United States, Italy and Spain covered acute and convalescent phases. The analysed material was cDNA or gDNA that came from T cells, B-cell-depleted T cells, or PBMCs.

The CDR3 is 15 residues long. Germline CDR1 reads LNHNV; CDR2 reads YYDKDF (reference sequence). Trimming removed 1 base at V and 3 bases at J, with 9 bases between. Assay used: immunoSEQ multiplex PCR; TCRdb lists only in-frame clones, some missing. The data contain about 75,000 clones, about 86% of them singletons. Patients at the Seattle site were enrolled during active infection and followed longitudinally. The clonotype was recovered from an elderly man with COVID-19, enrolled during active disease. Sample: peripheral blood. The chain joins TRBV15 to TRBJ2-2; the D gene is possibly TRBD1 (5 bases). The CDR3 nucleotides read TGTGCCACCAGCAGAGGGCAGGGCTACACCGGGGAGCTGTTTTTT. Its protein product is CATSRGQGYTGELFF.